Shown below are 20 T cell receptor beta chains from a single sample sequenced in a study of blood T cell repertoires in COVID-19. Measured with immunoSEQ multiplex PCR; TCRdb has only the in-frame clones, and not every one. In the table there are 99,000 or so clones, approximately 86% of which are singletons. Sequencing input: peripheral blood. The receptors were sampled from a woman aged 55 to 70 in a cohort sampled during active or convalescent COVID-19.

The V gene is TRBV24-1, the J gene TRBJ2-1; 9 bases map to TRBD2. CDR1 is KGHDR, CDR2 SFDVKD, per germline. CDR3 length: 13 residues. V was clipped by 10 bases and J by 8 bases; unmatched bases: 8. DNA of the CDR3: TGTGCCACTCAACTAGCGGGTTCCTATGAGCAGTTCTTC. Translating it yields CATQLAGSYEQFF.

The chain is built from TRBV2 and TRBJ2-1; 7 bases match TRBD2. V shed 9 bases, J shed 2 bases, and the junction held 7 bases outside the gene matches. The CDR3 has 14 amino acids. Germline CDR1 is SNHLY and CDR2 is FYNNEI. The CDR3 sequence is CASEREKTYNEQFF. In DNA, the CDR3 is TGTGCCAGTGAGCGGGAAAAGACCTACAATGAGCAGTTCTTC.

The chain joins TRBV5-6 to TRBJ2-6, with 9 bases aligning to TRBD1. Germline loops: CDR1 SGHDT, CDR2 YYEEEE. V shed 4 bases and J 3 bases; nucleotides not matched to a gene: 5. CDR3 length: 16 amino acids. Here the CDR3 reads CASSPQGAIGANVLTF. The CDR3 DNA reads TGTGCCAGCAGCCCACAGGGGGCAATTGGGGCCAACGTCCTGACTTTC.

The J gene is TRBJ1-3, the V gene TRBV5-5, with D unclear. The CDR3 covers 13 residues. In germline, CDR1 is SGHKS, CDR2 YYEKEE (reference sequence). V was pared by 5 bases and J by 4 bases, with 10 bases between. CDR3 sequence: CASSLELGNTIYF. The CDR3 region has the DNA TGTGCCAGCAGTCTCGAGTTGGGAAACACCATATATTTT.

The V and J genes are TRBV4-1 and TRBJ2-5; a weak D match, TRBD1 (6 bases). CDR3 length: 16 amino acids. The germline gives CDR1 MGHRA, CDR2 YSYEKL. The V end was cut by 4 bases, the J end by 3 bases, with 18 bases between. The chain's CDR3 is CASSLQSDSFKETQYF. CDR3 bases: TGCGCCAGCAGCCTCCAATCGGACAGTTTTAAAGAGACCCAGTACTTC.

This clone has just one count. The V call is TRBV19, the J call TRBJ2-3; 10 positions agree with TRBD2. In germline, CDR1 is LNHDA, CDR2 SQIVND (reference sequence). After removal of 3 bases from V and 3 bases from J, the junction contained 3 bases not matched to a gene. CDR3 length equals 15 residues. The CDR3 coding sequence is TGTGCCAGTAGTATGGGACTAGCGCTGACAGATACGCAGTATTTT. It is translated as CASSMGLALTDTQYF.

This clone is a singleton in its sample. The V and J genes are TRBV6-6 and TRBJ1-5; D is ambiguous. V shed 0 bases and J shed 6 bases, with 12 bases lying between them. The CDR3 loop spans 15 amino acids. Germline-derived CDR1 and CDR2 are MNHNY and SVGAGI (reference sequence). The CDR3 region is CASSYSEGFGQPQHF. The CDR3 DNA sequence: TGTGCCAGCAGTTACTCCGAGGGTTTTGGTCAGCCCCAGCATTTT.

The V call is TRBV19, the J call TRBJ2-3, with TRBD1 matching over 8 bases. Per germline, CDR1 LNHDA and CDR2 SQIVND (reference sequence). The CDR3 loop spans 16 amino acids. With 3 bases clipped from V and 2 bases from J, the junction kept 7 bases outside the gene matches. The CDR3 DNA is TGTGCCAGTAGTATTTTGGTGACAGGGGACACAGATACGCAGTATTTT. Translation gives CASSILVTGDTDTQYF.

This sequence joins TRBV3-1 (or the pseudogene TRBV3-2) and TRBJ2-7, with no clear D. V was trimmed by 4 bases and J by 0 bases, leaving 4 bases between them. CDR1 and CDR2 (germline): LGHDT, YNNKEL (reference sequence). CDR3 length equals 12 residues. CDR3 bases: TGTGCCAGCAGCCTCCTCTCCTACGAGCAGTACTTC. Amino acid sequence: CASSLLSYEQYF.

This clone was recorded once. The CDR3 here is CASRESRNYGYTF. The CDR3 coding sequence is TGTGCCAGCCGGGAGAGTCGGAACTATGGCTACACCTTC. The chain is built from TRBV19 and TRBJ1-2; no clear D gene. The CDR3 length is 13 residues. The germline CDR1 and CDR2 sequences are LNHDA and SQIVND (reference sequence). Trimming took 9 bases from V and 2 from J, leaving 13 bases between them.

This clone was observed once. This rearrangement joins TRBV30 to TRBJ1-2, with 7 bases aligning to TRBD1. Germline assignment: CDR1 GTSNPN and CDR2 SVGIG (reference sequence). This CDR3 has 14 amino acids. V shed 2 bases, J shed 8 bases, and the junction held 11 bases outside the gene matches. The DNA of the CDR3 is TGTGCCTGGAGTCGGCCGGTGACAGGGAAAGGCTACACCTTC. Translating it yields CAWSRPVTGKGYTF.

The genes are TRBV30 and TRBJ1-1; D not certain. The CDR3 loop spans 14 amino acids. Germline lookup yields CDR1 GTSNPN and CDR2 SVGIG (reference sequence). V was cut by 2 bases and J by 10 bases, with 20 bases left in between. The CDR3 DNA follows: TGTGCCTGGAGTACCGACACGACCCCGCGGGGAGCTTTCTTT. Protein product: CAWSTDTTPRGAFF.

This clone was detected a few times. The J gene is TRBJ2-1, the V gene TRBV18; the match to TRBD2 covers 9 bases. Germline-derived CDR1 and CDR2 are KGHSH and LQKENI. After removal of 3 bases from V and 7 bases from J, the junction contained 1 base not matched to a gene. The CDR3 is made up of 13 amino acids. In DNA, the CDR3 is TGTGCCAGCTCACCGGGACTAGCTAATGAGCAGTTCTTC. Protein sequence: CASSPGLANEQFF.

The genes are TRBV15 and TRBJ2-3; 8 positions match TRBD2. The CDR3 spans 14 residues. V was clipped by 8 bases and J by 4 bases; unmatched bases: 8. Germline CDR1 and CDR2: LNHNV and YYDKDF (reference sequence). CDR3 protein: CATSGGGKPDTQYF. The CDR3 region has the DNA TGTGCCACCTCGGGGGGGGGCAAGCCAGATACGCAGTATTTT.

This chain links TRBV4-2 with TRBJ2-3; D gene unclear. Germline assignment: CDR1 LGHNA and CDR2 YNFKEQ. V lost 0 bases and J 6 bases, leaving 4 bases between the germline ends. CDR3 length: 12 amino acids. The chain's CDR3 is CASSQERDTQYF. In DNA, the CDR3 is TGTGCCAGCAGCCAAGAGAGGGATACGCAGTATTTT.

The CDR3 loop is CASSSKAWGGGPDTQYF. The CDR3 DNA reads as TGTGCCAGCAGCTCCAAGGCCTGGGGCGGGGGGCCTGATACGCAGTATTTT. The V call is TRBV7-3, the J call TRBJ2-3; 8 bases are shared with TRBD2. Germline V lookup: CDR1 SGHTA, CDR2 FQGTGA. This CDR3 is built from 17 residues. Losses at the gene ends were 4 bases for V and 6 bases for J; bases not matched to a gene: 15.

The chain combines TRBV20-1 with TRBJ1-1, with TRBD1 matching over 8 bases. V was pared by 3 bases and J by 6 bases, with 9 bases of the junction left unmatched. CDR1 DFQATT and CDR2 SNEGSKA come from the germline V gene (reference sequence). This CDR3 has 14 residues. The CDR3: CSASPGGDDAEAFF. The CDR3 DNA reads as TGCAGTGCTAGTCCAGGGGGCGACGATGCTGAAGCTTTCTTT.

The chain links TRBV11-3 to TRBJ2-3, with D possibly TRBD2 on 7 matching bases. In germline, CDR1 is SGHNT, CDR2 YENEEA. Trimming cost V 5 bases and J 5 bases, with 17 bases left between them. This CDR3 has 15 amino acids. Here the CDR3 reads CASSVRLGGEDTQYF. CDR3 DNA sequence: TGTGCCAGCAGCGTCCGTCTAGGGGGGGAAGATACGCAGTATTTT.

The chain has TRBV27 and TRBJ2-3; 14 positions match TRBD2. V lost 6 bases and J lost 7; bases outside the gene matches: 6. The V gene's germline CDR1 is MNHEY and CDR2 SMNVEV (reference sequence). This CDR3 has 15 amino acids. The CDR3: CASSFWTSGGYTQYF. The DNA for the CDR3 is TGTGCCAGCAGCTTTTGGACTAGCGGGGGGTATACGCAGTATTTT.

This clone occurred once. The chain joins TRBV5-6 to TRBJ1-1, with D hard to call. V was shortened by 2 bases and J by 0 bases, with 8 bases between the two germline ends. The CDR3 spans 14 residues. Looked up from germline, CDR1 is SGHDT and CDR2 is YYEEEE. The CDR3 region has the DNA TGTGCCAGCAGCTTAAATACAGTGAACACTGAAGCTTTCTTT. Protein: CASSLNTVNTEAFF.